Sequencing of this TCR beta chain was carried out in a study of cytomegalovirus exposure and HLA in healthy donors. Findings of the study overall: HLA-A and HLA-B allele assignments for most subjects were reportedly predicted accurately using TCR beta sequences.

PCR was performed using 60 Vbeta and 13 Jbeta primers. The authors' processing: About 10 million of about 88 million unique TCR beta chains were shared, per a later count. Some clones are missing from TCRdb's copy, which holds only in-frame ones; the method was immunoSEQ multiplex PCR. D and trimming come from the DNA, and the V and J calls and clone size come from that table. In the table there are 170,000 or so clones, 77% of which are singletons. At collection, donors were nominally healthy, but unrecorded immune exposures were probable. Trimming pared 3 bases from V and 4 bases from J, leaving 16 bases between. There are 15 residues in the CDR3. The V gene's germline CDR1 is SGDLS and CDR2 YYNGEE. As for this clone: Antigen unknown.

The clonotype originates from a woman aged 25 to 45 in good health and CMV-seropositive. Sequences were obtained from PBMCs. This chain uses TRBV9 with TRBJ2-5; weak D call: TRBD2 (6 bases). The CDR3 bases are TGTGCCAGCAGCGGGGGCCGGGGGTCCGGAGAGACCCAGTACTTC. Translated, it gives CASSGGRGSGETQYF.